In its sample, the clone carrying this T cell receptor (beta chain) was seen many times. What it binds is not known. Unique molecular identifiers were attached to individual cDNA molecules within the library. In the source study's methods: Samples held a median of roughly 100,000 TCRs, range roughly 20,000–690,600. TCRdb called the reads again in MiXCR, with one record for every CDR3 protein. TCRdb assigned the V and J calls; the authors' analysis was not used. The table has around 120,000 distinct CDR3 sequences, 8.5% seen once. The data were obtained in a study of human T cells and chemical hapten exposure. Whole-study context: Among samples, TCR yields varied mainly because of small differences in pooled library volume. Study-level findings and limits: Once DPC sensitization occurred, TCRs above 1 in 1000 frequency showed no change.

Total RNA came from unfractionated whole blood. V lost 0 bases to trimming and J lost 4 bases; unmatched junction nucleotides: 3. The CDR3 sequence is 15 residues long. The germline V gene encodes CDR1 SGHRS and CDR2 YFSETQ. The chain couples TRBV5-1 to TRBJ1-1; TRBD1 matches at 10 bases. Input material: whole blood. The receptor's source is a human donor in good health. Some clones in this sample may be carry-over from other donors' samples. The CDR3 reads CASSLETGGFTEAFF. CDR3 nucleotide sequence: TGCGCCAGCAGCTTGGAGACAGGGGGCTTCACTGAAGCTTTCTTT. Full variable domain (outside the CDR3, taken from reference TRBV5-1 and TRBJ1-1): KAGVTQTPRYLIKTRGQQVTLSCSPISGHRSVSWYQQTPGQGLQFLFEYFSETQRNKGNFPGRFSGRQFSNSRSEMNVSTLELGDSALYLCASSLETGGFTEAFFGQGTRLTVV.